This T cell receptor (beta chain) was found in a study of control samples from healthy donors and cancer patients. Assay: immunoSEQ multiplex PCR; the TCRdb copy retains only in-frame clones and omits some. The table has some 200,000 clones, roughly 89% seen once. The V end was cut by 1 base, the J end by 4 bases, with 7 bases between. CDR3 size: 13 residues. Germline V gives CDR1 LGHDT, CDR2 YNNKEL (reference sequence). The rearrangement joins TRBV3-1 (or the pseudogene TRBV3-2) to TRBJ1-2; D remains unclear. The sequence was obtained from a woman in her twenties or thirties in good health. Sample: blood. CDR3 nucleotides: TGTGCCAGCAGCCAAGTACTCCCCTATGGCTACACCTTC. Translated, it gives CASSQVLPYGYTF.